This record covers a single TCR beta chain. The antigen remains undetermined. This sample stems from a study of blood T cells in healthy people across ages. Study background: Capture by template switching was about one barcoded beta molecule per two T cells.

Germline V lookup: CDR1 SNHLY, CDR2 FYNNEI. The V gene lost 11 bases and the J gene lost 0 bases, with 17 bases spanning the gap. The CDR3 has 14 amino acids. Study outcomes and limitations: Correlation between TCR beta diversity and naive T cell percentage was strong. Donor CMV status was unknown, possibly confounding expanded clonotype changes.

Alongside a J-beta primer mix, a sample-barcoded 5' primer served in a second PCR lasting 7 to 11 cycles. TCRdb re-analysed the 5' RACE reads in MiXCR, keeping a single row per CDR3 protein. The table shows around 580,000 distinct CDR3 sequences, with 45% to 55% occurring only once. Donors ranged from roughly 6 to 90 years old and were healthy Caucasians in Russia. The sequence derives from a man aged 80 or over in good health. The chain uses TRBV2 and TRBJ2-7; D possibly corresponds to TRBD1 (6 bases). Material for sequencing was blood. The CDR3 DNA is TGTGCCGGGACACGGGACCGATACTCCTACGAGCAGTACTTC. It is translated as CAGTRDRYSYEQYF.